The entry below gives a single TCR beta chain sequence along with its context. Trimming pared 1 base from V and 3 bases from J, leaving 17 bases between. CDR1 and CDR2 from the germline V gene are SGHAT and FQNNGV. This CDR3 contains 17 residues. This entry is derived from a study of shared clonotypes between healthy human individuals. Only in-frame clones appear in the TCRdb table, and some are missing; sequencing was by immunoSEQ multiplex PCR. Of roughly 2 million clones listed, more than 90% are singletons. The chain is built from TRBV11-2 and TRBJ2-3, with D perhaps matching TRBD2 (8 bases). The receptor was isolated from a man between 18 and 35 years old in good health. What was sequenced was naive CD4+ T cells sorted from blood. The subset here: CD45RA+ positively selected. This CDR3 is CASSLVGGSGRTDTQYF. The CDR3 coding sequence is TGTGCCAGCAGCTTAGTAGGGGGCAGCGGGAGAACAGATACGCAGTATTTT.